The present TCR beta chain was sequenced within a study of cytomegalovirus exposure and HLA in healthy donors. There are a few counts of this clone. PCR amplification relied on 60 Vbeta primers (plus 13 Jbeta primers). Clones were read by immunoSEQ multiplex PCR, and TCRdb kept only the in-frame ones, dropping some. Of about 160,000 clones detected, 60% to 85% appear once; the ten largest clones hold more than 10%. V lost 2 bases to trimming and J lost 4 bases, with 6 bases between them. Germline V gene lookup returns CDR1 KGHSH and CDR2 LQKENI. The CDR3 length is 13 residues. The TCR originated in a man in his forties or fifties in good health and CMV-seropositive. The rearrangement links TRBV18 to TRBJ1-5; the D is unclear. The specimen was PBMCs. CDR3 sequence reads: CASSPDINQPQHF. The CDR3 nucleotides are TGTGCCAGCTCACCAGACATTAATCAGCCCCAGCATTTT.